This TCR beta chain was retrieved from a study of blood T cell repertoires in COVID-19 (dated by TCRdb to 2018 to 2021). In terms of the full investigation: Collaborator samples came from the United States, Italy and Spain and covered acute and convalescent phases of COVID-19. The prospective study material was composed of cDNA or gDNA derived from T cells, B-cell-depleted T cells, or PBMCs. Deeply sampled blood TCRbeta repertoires from subjects exposed to, actively infected with, or recovered from COVID-19 were included in the dataset. The repertoires were made available in a free public database intended to serve as a resource for research on the immune response to SARS-CoV-2. The samples were drawn from two sources: the first 160 participants of the ongoing ImmuneRACE study, and over 950 subjects contributed by 6 global collaborators. The sample metadata nearly always contained a de-identified subject ID, COVID-19 status, age in years and sex. HLA class I and class II types, where available, came from metadata supplied by the sample provider rather than from assay-based typing.

As concerns this clone: It lacks a known antigen. The sample holds no much larger clone one base away, and base qualities are not on file.

TCRbeta CDR3 regions were amplified from genomic DNA using the immunoSEQ Assay, a bias-controlled multiplex PCR. As for the authors' bioinformatics: The number of nucleated cells in each sample was estimated by amplification of reference gene primers within the assay. To quantify the absolute abundance of each unique TCRbeta CDR3 rearrangement, sequence reads were collapsed and filtered. For each sample, productive Simpson clonality was calculated as the square root of Simpson's diversity index across productive rearrangements. Imported from immuneACCESS, the table was reduced by TCRdb to in-frame sequences with V and J called. These copies leave out some clones; in studies compared against another copy, an unresolved V gene accounts for under half, and the cause of the remainder is not known. V and J calls plus clone size are reproduced from that table; the DNA served to infer D and trimming. The sample yields about 170,000 clones; roughly 93% were counted once. 3.5% to 5% of the sample comes from the top ten.

From the cysteine up to the phenylalanine, the CDR3 has a length of 14 residues. The only DNA kept is the CDR3, 42 bases in frame from the first base. CDR1 and CDR2 (LGHNA, YNFKEQ) derive from the germline V gene. V loses 4 bases, J loses 3 bases, and the germline ends lie 12 bases apart. Overall study outcomes, separate from this receptor: Clinical and demographic metadata were provided uncurated, with the amount varying by source and participant.

Collaborating institutions collected whole blood in K2EDTA tubes following their own protocols. Collaborator samples were shipped for TCRbeta analysis as frozen whole blood, isolated PBMCs, or DNA extracted from either sample type. The sample comprised peripheral blood. This sequence uses TRBV4-2 and TRBJ1-2, with TRBD1 tentatively as D gene (6 bases match). This receptor was identified in a woman aged 50 to 60 with acute or convalescent COVID-19. The DNA reads as follows: TGTGCCAGCAGCCCCTGGACAGACGACTATGGCTACACCTTC. Its coded protein is CASSPWTDDYGYTF.